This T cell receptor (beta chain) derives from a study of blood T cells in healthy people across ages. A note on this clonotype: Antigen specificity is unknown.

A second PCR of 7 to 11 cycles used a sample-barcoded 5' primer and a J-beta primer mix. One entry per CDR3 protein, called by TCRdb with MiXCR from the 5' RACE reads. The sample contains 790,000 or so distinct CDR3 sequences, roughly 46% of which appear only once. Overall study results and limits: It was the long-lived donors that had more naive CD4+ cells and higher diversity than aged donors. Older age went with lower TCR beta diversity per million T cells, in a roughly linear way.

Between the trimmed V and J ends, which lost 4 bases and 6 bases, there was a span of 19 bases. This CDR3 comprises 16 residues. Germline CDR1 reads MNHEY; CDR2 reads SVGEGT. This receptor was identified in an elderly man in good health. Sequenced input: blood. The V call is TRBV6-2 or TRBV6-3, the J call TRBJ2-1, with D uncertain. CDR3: CASSSSLSQSFNEQFF. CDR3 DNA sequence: TGTGCCAGCAGTTCATCCCTTTCCCAGAGTTTCAATGAGCAGTTCTTC.